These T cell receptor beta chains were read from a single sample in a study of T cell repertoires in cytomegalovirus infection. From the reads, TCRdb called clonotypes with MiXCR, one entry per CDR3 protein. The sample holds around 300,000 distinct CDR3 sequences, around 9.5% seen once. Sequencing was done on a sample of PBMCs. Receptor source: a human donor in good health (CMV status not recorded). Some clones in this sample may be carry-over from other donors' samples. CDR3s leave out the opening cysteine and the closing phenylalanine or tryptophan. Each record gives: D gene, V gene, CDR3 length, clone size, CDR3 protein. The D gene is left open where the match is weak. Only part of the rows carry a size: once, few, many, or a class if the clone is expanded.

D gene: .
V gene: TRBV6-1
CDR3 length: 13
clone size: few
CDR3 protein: ASSKQGGATDTQY

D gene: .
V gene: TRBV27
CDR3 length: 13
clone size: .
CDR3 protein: ASSLSRGSNAPLH

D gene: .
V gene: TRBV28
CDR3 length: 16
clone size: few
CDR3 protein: ASSFEKSAQRTYNEQF

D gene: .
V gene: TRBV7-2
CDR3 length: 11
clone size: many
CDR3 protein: ASSVGQSTEAF

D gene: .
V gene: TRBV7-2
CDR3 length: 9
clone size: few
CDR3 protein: ASSPLYEQF

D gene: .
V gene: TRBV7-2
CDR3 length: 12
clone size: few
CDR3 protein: ASSLMITAGELF

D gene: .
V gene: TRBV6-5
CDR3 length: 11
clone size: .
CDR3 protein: ASTRGGENIQY

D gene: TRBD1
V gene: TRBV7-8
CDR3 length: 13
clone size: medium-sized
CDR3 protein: ASSLSGQGKDTQY

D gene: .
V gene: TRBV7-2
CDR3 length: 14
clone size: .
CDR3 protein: ASSIRPRGGTDTQY

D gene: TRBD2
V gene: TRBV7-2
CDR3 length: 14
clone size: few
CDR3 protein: ASSLAPAGGADTQY

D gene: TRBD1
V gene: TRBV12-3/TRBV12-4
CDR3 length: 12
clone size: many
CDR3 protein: ASGPTGGYQPQH

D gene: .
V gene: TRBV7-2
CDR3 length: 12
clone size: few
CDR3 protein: ASSSQGGGQPQH

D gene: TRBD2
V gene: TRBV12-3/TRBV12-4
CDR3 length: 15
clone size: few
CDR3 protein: ASSSRSGGKTYNEQF

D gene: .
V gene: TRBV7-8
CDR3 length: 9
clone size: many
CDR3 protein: ASSSHYEQY

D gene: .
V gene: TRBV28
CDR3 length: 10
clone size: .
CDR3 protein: AADLSNQPQH

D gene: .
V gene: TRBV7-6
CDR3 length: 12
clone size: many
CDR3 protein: ASSLEYEAGEQY

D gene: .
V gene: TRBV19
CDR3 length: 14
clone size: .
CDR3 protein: ASSIMAGRVANEQF

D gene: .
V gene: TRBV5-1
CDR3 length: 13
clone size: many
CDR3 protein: ASSLQAQPVETQY

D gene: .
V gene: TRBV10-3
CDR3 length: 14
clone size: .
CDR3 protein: AIRPNRIGTNQPQH

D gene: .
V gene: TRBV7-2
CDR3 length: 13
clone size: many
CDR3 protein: ASSFSGVQGYEQY

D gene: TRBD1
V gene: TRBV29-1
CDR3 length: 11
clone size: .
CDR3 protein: SVGTGGNYGYT

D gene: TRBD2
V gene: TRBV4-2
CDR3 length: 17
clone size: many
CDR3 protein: ASSQIPSGGHLIQETQY

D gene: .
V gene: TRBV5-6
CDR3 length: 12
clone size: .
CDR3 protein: ASSYTIRNTEAF

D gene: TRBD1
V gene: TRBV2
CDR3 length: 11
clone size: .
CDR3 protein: ASTGTATGELF

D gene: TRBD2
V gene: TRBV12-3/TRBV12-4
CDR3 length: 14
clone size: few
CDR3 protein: ASSPVGLVSGDTQY

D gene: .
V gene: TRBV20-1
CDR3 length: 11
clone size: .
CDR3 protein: SVHQRYQETQY

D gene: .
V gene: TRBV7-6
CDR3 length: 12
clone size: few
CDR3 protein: ASSLVSGGHEQF

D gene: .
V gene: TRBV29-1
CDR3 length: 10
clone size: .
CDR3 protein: SVESLNTEAF

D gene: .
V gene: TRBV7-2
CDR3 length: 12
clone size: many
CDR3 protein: ASRQTGSGNTIY

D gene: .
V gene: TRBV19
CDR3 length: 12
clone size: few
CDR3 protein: ASSIPGFGAEAF

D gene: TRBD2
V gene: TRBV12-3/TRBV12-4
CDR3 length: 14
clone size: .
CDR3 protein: ASSSGLANGKNIQY

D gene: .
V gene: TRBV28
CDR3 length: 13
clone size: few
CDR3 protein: ASITPSARTGELF

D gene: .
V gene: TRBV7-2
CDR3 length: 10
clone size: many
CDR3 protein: ASSLSLGTQY

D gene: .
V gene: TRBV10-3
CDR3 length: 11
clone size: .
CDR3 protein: AIMRSAGNTIY

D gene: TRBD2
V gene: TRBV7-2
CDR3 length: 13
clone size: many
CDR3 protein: ASRLYGGIKETQY

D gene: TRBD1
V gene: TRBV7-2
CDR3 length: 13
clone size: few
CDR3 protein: ASSSSGTAYYEQY

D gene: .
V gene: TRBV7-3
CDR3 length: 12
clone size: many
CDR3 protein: ASSYSGTNYEQY

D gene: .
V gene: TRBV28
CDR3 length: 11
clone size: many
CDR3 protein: ASSLNPPHGYT

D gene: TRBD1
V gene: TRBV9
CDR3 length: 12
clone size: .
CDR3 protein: ASSGGTGGTEAF

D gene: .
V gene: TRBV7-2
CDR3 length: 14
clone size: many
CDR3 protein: ASSLGADTGFAEAF

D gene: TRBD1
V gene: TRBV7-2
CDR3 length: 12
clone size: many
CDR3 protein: ASSLRDRAETQY

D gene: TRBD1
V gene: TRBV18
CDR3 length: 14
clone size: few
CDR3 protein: ASSKPWTGFATEAF

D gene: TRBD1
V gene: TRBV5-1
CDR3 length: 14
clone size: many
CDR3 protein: ASSSSGTGVQETQY

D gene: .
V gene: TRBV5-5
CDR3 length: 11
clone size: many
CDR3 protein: ASSLPGADTQY

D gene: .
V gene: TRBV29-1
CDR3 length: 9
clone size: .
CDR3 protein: SVEAAYGYT